This TCR beta chain is drawn from a study of T cell responses to AZD1222 COVID-19 vaccine. The length of the CDR3 is 15 residues. V lost 0 bases and J 3 bases, leaving 9 bases between the germline ends. Looked up from germline, CDR1 is MNHEY and CDR2 is SVGEGT. Data came from immunoSEQ multiplex PCR; TCRdb stores just in-frame clones and leaves some out. Of about 170,000 clones listed, approximately 92% were seen once; the top ten hold about 6.9%. This clone was seen only once. J is TRBJ1-5 and V is TRBV6-2 or TRBV6-3; D gene uncertain. The material sequenced was peripheral blood, taken on day 0 of AZD1222 vaccination. The TCR comes from an adult in good health. The CDR3 sequence is CASSYSGDDNQPQHF. The CDR3 nucleotides are TGTGCCAGCAGTTACTCGGGAGATGACAATCAGCCCCAGCATTTT.